These 27 T cell receptor beta chains came from one sample sequenced in a study of shared clonotypes between healthy human individuals. Sequencing used immunoSEQ multiplex PCR; TCRdb keeps in-frame clones, though not all of them. Among 850,000 to 1,100,000 clones listed, 70% to 80% were seen once. The sequenced sample consisted of memory CD4+ T cells from PBMCs. Described subset: CD45RA-negative fraction. The source is a man between 18 and 35 years old in good health. Some clones in this sample may be carry-over from other donors' samples.

V and J are TRBV5-1 and TRBJ2-1; unclear D gene. This CDR3 has 12 residues. Trimming cost V 4 bases and J 10 bases, with 12 bases left between them. CDR1 and CDR2 (germline): SGHRS, YFSETQ. Written as DNA, the CDR3 is TGCGCCAGCAGCCAGTCCGGCTCGGAGCAGTTCTTC. This gives the protein CASSQSGSEQFF.

The chain employs TRBV11-1 and TRBJ2-1; D is undetermined. The germline V gene has CDR1 SGHAT and CDR2 FQDESV (reference sequence). This CDR3 spans 13 amino acids. Trimming removed 2 bases at V and 10 bases at J, with 12 bases between. The CDR3 sequence is CASSLYLGREQFF. The CDR3 region has the DNA TGTGCCAGCAGCTTATATCTGGGTCGAGAGCAGTTCTTC. The full variable domain, completed using reference TRBV11-1 and TRBJ2-1, is EAEVAQSPRYKITEKSQAVAFWCDPISGHATLYWYRQILGQGPELLVQFQDESVVDDSQLPKDRFSAERLKGVDSTLKIQPAELGDSAMYLCASSLYLGREQFFGPGTRLTVL.

Comments on this clone: The sample contains more than one DNA sequence encoding this CDR3. The chain combines TRBV5-1 with TRBJ1-1; tentatively, D is TRBD1 (5 bases). Germline-derived CDR1 and CDR2 are SGHRS and YFSETQ. The ends were cut back, 3 bases at V and 3 bases at J, with 12 bases in the middle. The CDR3 spans 14 residues. DNA for the CDR3: TGCGCCAGCAGCTCTCAGGGCGGGGACACTGAAGCTTTCTTT. This sequence encodes CASSSQGGDTEAFF.

This clone was counted a few times. J is TRBJ2-1 and V is TRBV4-3; 8 bases map to TRBD1. The V gene end was trimmed by 0 bases and the J gene end by 8 bases; junction bases not matched to a gene: 6. CDR3 size: 15 residues. CDR1 LGHNA and CDR2 YSLEER come from the germline V gene. As DNA, the CDR3 is TGCGCCAGCAGCCAAGATCTAAACAGGGGGGATGAGCAGTTCTTC. It translates to CASSQDLNRGDEQFF.

In DNA, the CDR3 is TGTGCCAGCAGCTTAGCGGCCCCACGCACAGATACGCAGTATTTT. Encoded protein: CASSLAAPRTDTQYF. This chain joins TRBV7-2 and TRBJ2-3, with unresolved D. CDR3 length equals 15 residues. Germline assignment: CDR1 SGHTA and CDR2 FQGNSA. Trimming took 0 bases from V and 1 from J, leaving 8 bases between them.

V is TRBV28 and J is TRBJ2-1, with 8 bases identical to TRBD1. V trimming: 5 bases; J trimming: 7 bases; junction bases outside the gene matches: 13. The CDR3 has 16 amino acids. Germline V gene lookup returns CDR1 MDHEN and CDR2 SYDVKM. The CDR3 protein is CASSAHRDRINNEQFF. DNA for the CDR3: TGTGCCAGCAGTGCCCACCGGGACAGGATAAATAATGAGCAGTTCTTC.

The gene calls are TRBV27 and TRBJ1-1, with D possibly being TRBD1 (6 bases). The CDR3 loop spans 15 amino acids. Germline V gene sequence: CDR1 MNHEY, CDR2 SMNVEV (reference sequence). The V and J ends lost 6 bases and 0 bases respectively, with 14 bases between them. CDR3 bases: TGTGCCAGCAGGGGAAACAGGGTAATGAACACTGAAGCTTTCTTT. Its protein is CASRGNRVMNTEAFF.

The rearrangement joins TRBV5-1 to TRBJ2-2; 8 nucleotides agree with TRBD2. This CDR3 spans 17 amino acids. V lost 0 bases to trimming and J lost 7 bases; unmatched junction nucleotides: 11. Germline V gene lookup returns CDR1 SGHRS and CDR2 YFSETQ. CDR3 loop: CASSLVSGLGSIGELFF. The CDR3 DNA follows: TGCGCCAGCAGCTTGGTATCGGGACTAGGATCAATCGGGGAGCTGTTTTTT.

The chain couples TRBV10-3 to TRBJ1-2; D may be TRBD1 (5 bases). CDR3 length equals 15 residues. Per the germline V gene, CDR1 is ENHRY and CDR2 is SYGVKD. V was pared by 0 bases and J by 2 bases, with 10 bases between. DNA of the CDR3: TGTGCCATCAGTGAGTCGGCGGCAGGGAACTATGGCTACACCTTC. Encoded protein: CAISESAAGNYGYTF.

The chain carries TRBV5-1 and TRBJ2-1; a weak D match, TRBD2 (5 bases). The germline V gene encodes CDR1 SGHRS and CDR2 YFSETQ. The V and J ends lost 1 base and 3 bases respectively, with 11 bases between them. The CDR3 loop spans 15 amino acids. CDR3 DNA sequence: TGCGCCAGCAGCTTGACGGGAATGGGCTACAATGAGCAGTTCTTC. Amino acid sequence: CASSLTGMGYNEQFF.

The CDR3 reads CASSLGYAGMAYEQYF. The DNA of the CDR3 is TGTGCCAGCAGCTTAGGTTATGCGGGAATGGCCTACGAGCAGTACTTC. This chain uses TRBV11-2 with TRBJ2-7, with D possibly being TRBD2 (6 bases). CDR1 and CDR2 from the germline V gene are SGHAT and FQNNGV. Between the trimmed V and J ends, which lost 1 base and 2 bases, there was a span of 15 bases. CDR3 length equals 16 residues. Supplemented by reference TRBV11-2 and TRBJ2-7, the full variable domain reads EAGVAQSPRYKIIEKRQSVAFWCNPISGHATLYWYQQILGQGPKLLIQFQNNGVVDDSQLPKDRFSAERLKGVDSTLKIQPAKLEDSAVYLCASSLGYAGMAYEQYFGPGTRLTVT.

The chain couples TRBV4-2 to TRBJ2-7; D possibly corresponds to TRBD1 (6 bases). CDR1 and CDR2 from the germline V gene are LGHNA and YNFKEQ. There are 16 residues in the CDR3. Trimming took off 4 bases at V and 2 bases at J, with 18 bases between the two ends. The CDR3 loop reads CASSPTLRHRAYEQYF. In DNA form, the CDR3 reads TGTGCCAGCAGCCCTACCTTAAGACACAGGGCCTACGAGCAGTACTTC.

This sequence joins TRBV11-2 and TRBJ1-1, with 10 nucleotides matching TRBD1. V lost 5 bases, J lost 7 bases, and 7 bases stayed unmatched. CDR3 length equals 14 residues. Germline V gives CDR1 SGHAT, CDR2 FQNNGV. This CDR3 reads CASSRQGAALEAFF. CDR3 bases: TGTGCCAGCAGCCGACAGGGGGCCGCTCTTGAAGCTTTCTTT.

The CDR3 reads CSVLGRGYGYTF. CDR3 nucleotide sequence: TGCAGCGTGCTAGGACGCGGCTATGGCTACACCTTC. This chain joins TRBV29-1 and TRBJ1-2; unclear D gene. Germline lookup yields CDR1 SQVTM and CDR2 ANQGSEA. Trimming stripped 6 bases from V and 4 bases from J, with 12 bases between. The CDR3 totals 12 residues.

The genes are TRBV9 and TRBJ1-2, with TRBD1 matching over 10 bases. The CDR3 extends over 14 amino acids. V gave up 3 bases and J gave up 6 bases; unmatched junction bases: 5. CDR1 is SGDLS, CDR2 YYNGEE, per germline. DNA for the CDR3: TGTGCCAGCAGCGGACGGGACAGGGGTGATGGCTACACCTTC. Its protein is CASSGRDRGDGYTF.

This clone appeared once. The CDR3 is CASSSTTRSGANVLTF. For the CDR3, the DNA is TGCGCCAGCAGCAGTACAACGCGCTCTGGGGCCAACGTCCTGACTTTC. This chain connects TRBV5-1 to TRBJ2-6; no clear D gene. Germline V gene lookup returns CDR1 SGHRS and CDR2 YFSETQ. The CDR3 has 16 residues. Trimming removed 4 bases from V and 0 bases from J, with 11 bases in between.

This chain uses TRBV4-1 with TRBJ2-1; D may match TRBD1 or TRBD2 (5 bases each). V lost 0 bases, J lost 0 bases, and 21 bases lay in between. The V gene's germline CDR1 is MGHRA and CDR2 YSYEKL. The CDR3 sequence is 20 residues long. CDR3 loop: CASSQDLGGPYLSSYNEQFF. The CDR3, as DNA: TGCGCCAGCAGCCAAGATCTTGGGGGACCCTACTTGAGCTCCTACAATGAGCAGTTCTTC.

This clone was counted only a few times. This sequence joins TRBV11-2 and TRBJ2-7; D remains ambiguous. Trimming removed 5 bases from V and 7 bases from J, with 9 bases in between. CDR3 length equals 11 residues. Germline-derived CDR1 and CDR2 are SGHAT and FQNNGV. CDR3 loop: CASSPLGEQYF. The CDR3 DNA reads as TGTGCCAGCAGCCCCTTGGGGGAGCAGTACTTC.

As concerns this clone: A far larger clone is one base from this, pointing to a likely read error. The chain couples TRBV5-1 to TRBJ2-1, with a tentative D call TRBD2 (5 bases). CDR3 length equals 11 residues. The germline V gene has CDR1 SGHRS and CDR2 YFSETQ. The CDR3 nucleotides are TGCGCCAACAGCTTTACGGGGGAGCAGTTCTTC. This codes for CANSFTGEQFF.

In this sample, this clone turned up a few times. The chain couples TRBV4-1 to TRBJ1-2; D remains ambiguous. This CDR3 is 13 amino acids long. Trimming cost V 1 base and J 4 bases, with 7 bases left between them. Germline loops: CDR1 MGHRA, CDR2 YSYEKL. The CDR3 spells CASSQGGTYGYTF. The DNA for the CDR3 is TGCGCCAGCAGCCAAGGAGGCACCTATGGCTACACCTTC.

The chain has TRBV5-1 and TRBJ1-2; D remains unclear. This CDR3 comprises 14 residues. CDR1 SGHRS and CDR2 YFSETQ come from the germline V gene. V lost 3 bases, J lost 3 bases, and 12 bases lay in between. The CDR3 nucleotides are TGCGCCAGCAGCTCCTCCGTAGGCGACTATGGCTACACCTTC. Translating it yields CASSSSVGDYGYTF.

This CDR3 is CSVERWENTEAFF. Written as DNA, the CDR3 is TGCAGCGTTGAGAGATGGGAAAACACTGAAGCTTTCTTT. V and J are TRBV29-1 and TRBJ1-1; D uncertain. The V end lost 3 bases, the J end lost 2 bases, and 10 bases lay between the germline ends. This CDR3 contains 13 residues. Germline CDR1 is SQVTM and CDR2 is ANQGSEA.

The chain recombines TRBV7-9 with TRBJ2-7; TRBD1 agrees at 7 bases. Germline-derived CDR1 and CDR2 are SEHNR and FQNEAQ (reference sequence). After removal of 8 bases from V and 7 bases from J, the junction contained 11 bases not matched to a gene. The CDR3 runs 13 residues. The CDR3 reads CASARDSAQEQYF. The CDR3 DNA follows: TGTGCCAGCGCCCGGGACAGCGCCCAGGAGCAGTACTTC.

CDR3 nucleotides: TGTGCCAGCAGCTTGCGAGGGGGGGTCAACTACGAGCAGTACTTC. Translated: CASSLRGGVNYEQYF. The chain employs TRBV7-6 and TRBJ2-7, with TRBD2 as a possible D gene (7 bases). The germline gives CDR1 SGHVS, CDR2 FNYEAQ. V gave up 3 bases and J gave up 3 bases, with 15 bases separating them. The CDR3 is 15 amino acids.

The chain recombines TRBV7-3 with TRBJ2-7; D unclear. This CDR3 comprises 15 residues. The germline V gene has CDR1 SGHTA and CDR2 FQGTGA. The V end lost 2 bases, the J end lost 2 bases, and 13 bases lay between the germline ends. The CDR3 spells CASSLYQAATYEQYF. For the CDR3, the DNA is TGTGCCAGCAGCTTATACCAAGCAGCTACCTACGAGCAGTACTTC.

The V call is TRBV7-3, the J call TRBJ2-1, with D perhaps TRBD2 (5 bases). This CDR3 is 13 amino acids long. Germline loops: CDR1 SGHTA, CDR2 FQGTGA. Trimming removed 2 bases at V and 4 bases at J, with 6 bases between. The CDR3 loop reads CASSLLAYNEQFF. For the CDR3, the DNA is TGTGCCAGCAGCTTACTAGCTTACAATGAGCAGTTCTTC.

The chain is built from TRBV11-2 and TRBJ2-1; 12 bases align to TRBD2. Germline V lookup: CDR1 SGHAT, CDR2 FQNNGV. This CDR3 region has 16 residues. V trimming: 1 base; J trimming: 10 bases; junction bases outside the gene matches: 8. CDR3 amino acids: CASSLARTSGIGEQFF. The CDR3 nucleotides are TGTGCCAGCAGCTTAGCCCGGACTAGCGGGATTGGAGAGCAGTTCTTC.